The 20 T cell receptor beta chains listed next were all sequenced from one sample in a study of blood T cell repertoires in COVID-19. Only in-frame clones appear in the TCRdb table, and some are missing; sequencing was by immunoSEQ multiplex PCR. The sample holds 400,000 to 450,000 clones, 90% seen once. Sequenced input: PBMCs or T cells enriched from blood (not recorded which). The source is a man aged 18 to 30 who had recovered from COVID-19.

This clone was seen only once. The rearrangement uses TRBV18 and TRBJ2-5, with a tentative D call TRBD1 (6 bases). Trimming removed 11 bases from V and 5 bases from J, with 18 bases in between. The CDR3 contains 13 residues. Germline lookup yields CDR1 KGHSH and CDR2 LQKENI. The CDR3 DNA reads as TGTGCCGCCCCCTCTTACAGGGATGAGACCCAGTACTTC. Protein sequence: CAAPSYRDETQYF.

This chain links TRBV20-1 with TRBJ1-5; D uncertain. V shed 3 bases and J shed 6 bases, with 12 bases lying between them. Germline V gives CDR1 DFQATT, CDR2 SNEGSKA (reference sequence). The CDR3 runs 13 residues. The CDR3, as DNA: TGCAGTGCTAGTATTAGCGAATCTCAGCCCCAGCATTTT. Translation: CSASISESQPQHF.

The chain carries TRBV18 and TRBJ2-7; a weak D match, TRBD1 (6 bases). CDR3 length: 14 amino acids. V was pared by 6 bases and J by 1 base, with 13 bases between. In germline, CDR1 is KGHSH, CDR2 LQKENI. DNA for the CDR3: TGTGCCAGCTCGCTCGACAGGTTTTCCTACGAGCAGTACTTC. Its translation: CASSLDRFSYEQYF.

Regarding this clone: The sample contains more than one DNA sequence encoding this CDR3. CDR3 coding DNA: TGTGCCAGCAGCGTATCAGGGGGGTACGGCTACACCTTC. Its translation is CASSVSGGYGYTF. V usage is TRBV9 and J usage is TRBJ1-2; 7 bases fit TRBD1. Germline V CDR1 and CDR2: SGDLS, YYNGEE. The CDR3 totals 13 residues. V was clipped by 1 base and J by 8 bases; unmatched bases: 5. Full variable domain (outside the CDR3, taken from reference TRBV9 and TRBJ1-2): DSGVTQTPKHLITATGQRVTLRCSPRSGDLSVYWYQQSLDQGLQFLIQYYNGEERAKGNILERFSAQQFPDLHSELNLSSLELGDSALYFCASSVSGGYGYTFGSGTRLTVV.

The gene calls are TRBV27 and TRBJ2-6; 12 bases line up with TRBD1. The V gene's germline CDR1 is MNHEY and CDR2 SMNVEV (reference sequence). The junction had 19 bases not matched to a gene; V was cut back by 6 bases and J by 4 bases. The CDR3 is 21 amino acids. The CDR3 is CASSPSAPGTGGLSGANVLTF. The CDR3 DNA reads as TGTGCCAGCAGCCCCTCAGCCCCCGGGACAGGGGGCCTCTCCGGGGCCAACGTCCTGACTTTC. The full variable domain, its missing parts supplied by reference TRBV27 and TRBJ2-6, is EAQVTQNPRYLITVTGKKLTVTCSQNMNHEYMSWYRQDPGLGLRQIYYSMNVEVTDKGDVPEGYKVSRKEKRNFPLILESPSPNQTSLYFCASSPSAPGTGGLSGANVLTFGAGSRLTVL.

This chain uses TRBV2 with TRBJ1-1, with a tentative D call TRBD1 (6 bases). Deletions cut 7 bases from V and 8 bases from J, with 11 bases between. CDR1 is SNHLY, CDR2 FYNNEI, per germline. The CDR3 length is 11 residues. CDR3 DNA: TGTGCCAGCACCCTGGACAGCGAAGCTTTCTTT. Its translation is CASTLDSEAFF.

The chain recombines TRBV11-2 with TRBJ2-7, with 9 bases identical to TRBD1. This CDR3 region has 17 residues. The germline V gene has CDR1 SGHAT and CDR2 FQNNGV. V trimming: 4 bases; J trimming: 2 bases; junction bases outside the gene matches: 12. CDR3 sequence reads: CASSSTGLRDRAYEQYF. CDR3 coding DNA: TGTGCCAGCAGCTCGACCGGGCTCCGGGACAGGGCCTACGAGCAGTACTTC.

V and J are TRBV6-6 and TRBJ2-1; TRBD2 agrees at 16 bases. This CDR3 is built from 20 residues. V was pared by 5 bases and J by 6 bases, with 16 bases of the junction left unmatched. CDR1 and CDR2 from the germline V gene are MNHNY and SVGAGI (reference sequence). The CDR3 coding sequence is TGTGCCAGCAGTCCTACTAGTCCCGGGACTAGCGGGGGGGTTTTCAATGAGCAGTTCTTC. Translating it yields CASSPTSPGTSGGVFNEQFF.

The V and J genes are TRBV19 and TRBJ1-5; D unclear. V lost 3 bases to trimming and J lost 5 bases, with 11 bases between them. Germline V gives CDR1 LNHDA, CDR2 SQIVND (reference sequence). This CDR3 is built from 14 residues. The DNA of the CDR3 is TGTGCCAGTAGTATGTCCAGTGTTGATCAGCCCCAGCATTTT. Amino acids: CASSMSSVDQPQHF.

The chain is built from TRBV6-5 and TRBJ1-5, with D hard to call. The CDR3 has 14 residues. The germline V gene has CDR1 MNHEY and CDR2 SVGAGI. V was trimmed by 6 bases and J by 1 base, leaving 10 bases between them. CDR3 amino acids: CASSPRWSNQPQHF. The CDR3 DNA reads as TGTGCCAGCAGCCCCAGATGGAGCAATCAGCCCCAGCATTTT.

The chain uses TRBV6-5 and TRBJ2-7, with TRBD2 matching 7 bases. This CDR3 spans 15 amino acids. CDR1 is MNHEY and CDR2 is SVGAGI in the germline V gene. V was pared by 6 bases and J by 6 bases, with 14 bases of the junction left unmatched. CDR3: CASRRTEAGDREQYF. CDR3 nucleotides: TGTGCCAGCAGGCGAACTGAGGCGGGAGACCGCGAGCAGTACTTC.

The CDR3 loop reads CATHSPRGLNYGYTF. The DNA of the CDR3 is TGTGCCACCCATAGCCCCAGGGGGCTTAACTATGGCTACACCTTC. The rearrangement uses TRBV15 and TRBJ1-2, with 8 bases that match TRBD1. V lost 8 bases to trimming and J lost 1 base; unmatched junction nucleotides: 9. The length of the CDR3 is 15 residues. Germline V CDR1 and CDR2: LNHNV, YYDKDF (reference sequence). Full variable domain (missing parts from reference TRBV15 and TRBJ1-2): DAMVIQNPRYQVTQFGKPVTLSCSQTLNHNVMYWYQQKSSQAPKLLFHYYDKDFNNEADTPDNFQSRRPNTSFCFLDIRSPGLGDTAMYLCATHSPRGLNYGYTFGSGTRLTVV.

The rearrangement joins TRBV28 to TRBJ2-5; 9 nucleotides match TRBD2. V trimming: 5 bases; J trimming: 8 bases; junction bases outside the gene matches: 9. CDR3 length: 14 amino acids. Germline V gene data show CDR1 as MDHEN and CDR2 as SYDVKM. CDR3 region: CASSPGLAWLTQYF. CDR3 DNA sequence: TGTGCCAGCAGTCCTGGACTAGCGTGGTTAACCCAGTACTTC.

The chain links TRBV4-1 to TRBJ1-2; maybe TRBD1 (5 bases). CDR1 and CDR2 (germline): MGHRA, YSYEKL. The V gene lost 4 bases and the J gene lost 3 bases, with 9 bases spanning the gap. This CDR3 has 13 residues. In DNA, the CDR3 is TGCGCCAGCAGCCTAGGGGTTGACTATGGCTACACCTTC. This sequence encodes CASSLGVDYGYTF.

The chain recombines TRBV3-1 (or the pseudogene TRBV3-2) with TRBJ1-5, with a weak D call TRBD1 (6 bases). V was shortened by 0 bases and J by 1 base, with 10 bases between the two germline ends. CDR1 is LGHDT, CDR2 YNNKEL, per germline (reference sequence). The CDR3 has 16 residues. The DNA of the CDR3 is TGTGCCAGCAGCCAAGATCCCACAGGGAGCAATCAGCCCCAGCATTTT. Translating it yields CASSQDPTGSNQPQHF.

V and J are TRBV28 and TRBJ1-5; D not resolved. Germline lookup yields CDR1 MDHEN and CDR2 SYDVKM. The CDR3 loop spans 15 amino acids. V was cut by 7 bases and J by 2 bases, with 15 bases left in between. CDR3 sequence: CASTRRASGNQPQHF. The CDR3 DNA reads as TGTGCCAGCACCCGGAGGGCATCAGGCAATCAGCCCCAGCATTTT.

The chain combines TRBV19 with TRBJ2-7; TRBD2 is a possible D gene (5 bases). Germline V gene sequence: CDR1 LNHDA, CDR2 SQIVND (reference sequence). With 5 bases removed from V and 5 bases from J, the gap between germline ends came to 16 bases. The CDR3 loop spans 14 amino acids. In DNA, the CDR3 is TGTGCCAGTAGTTGGAGCGGAGGTTCTGACGAGCAGTACTTC. This sequence encodes CASSWSGGSDEQYF.

The chain uses TRBV27 and TRBJ1-2, with 7 positions matching TRBD1. After removal of 5 bases from V and 2 bases from J, the junction contained 8 bases not matched to a gene. Germline V gene sequence: CDR1 MNHEY, CDR2 SMNVEV (reference sequence). The CDR3 totals 15 residues. CDR3: CASSRSGGSNYGYTF. In DNA, the CDR3 is TGTGCCAGCAGTCGTTCAGGGGGGAGCAACTATGGCTACACCTTC.

The chain combines TRBV27 with TRBJ1-2, with TRBD1 as a possible D gene (5 bases). Germline CDR1 is MNHEY and CDR2 is SMNVEV (reference sequence). The CDR3 runs to 13 residues. The V gene lost 7 bases and the J gene lost 1 base, with 10 bases spanning the gap. The chain's CDR3 is CASKGLLNYGYTF. The CDR3 DNA sequence: TGTGCCAGCAAGGGGCTACTTAACTATGGCTACACCTTC.

This clone occurred once. This sequence joins TRBV5-1 and TRBJ1-1, with TRBD1 matching over 9 bases. The CDR3 loop spans 15 amino acids. In germline, CDR1 is SGHRS, CDR2 YFSETQ. J gave up 4 bases and V 4 bases, and 8 bases lay outside the gene matches. The CDR3 is CASSPGGTGFTEAFF. CDR3 coding DNA: TGCGCCAGCAGCCCGGGTGGGACAGGGTTCACTGAAGCTTTCTTT. Combining the CDR3 with reference TRBV5-1 and TRBJ1-1 gives the whole variable domain KAGVTQTPRYLIKTRGQQVTLSCSPISGHRSVSWYQQTPGQGLQFLFEYFSETQRNKGNFPGRFSGRQFSNSRSEMNVSTLELGDSALYLCASSPGGTGFTEAFFGQGTRLTVV.